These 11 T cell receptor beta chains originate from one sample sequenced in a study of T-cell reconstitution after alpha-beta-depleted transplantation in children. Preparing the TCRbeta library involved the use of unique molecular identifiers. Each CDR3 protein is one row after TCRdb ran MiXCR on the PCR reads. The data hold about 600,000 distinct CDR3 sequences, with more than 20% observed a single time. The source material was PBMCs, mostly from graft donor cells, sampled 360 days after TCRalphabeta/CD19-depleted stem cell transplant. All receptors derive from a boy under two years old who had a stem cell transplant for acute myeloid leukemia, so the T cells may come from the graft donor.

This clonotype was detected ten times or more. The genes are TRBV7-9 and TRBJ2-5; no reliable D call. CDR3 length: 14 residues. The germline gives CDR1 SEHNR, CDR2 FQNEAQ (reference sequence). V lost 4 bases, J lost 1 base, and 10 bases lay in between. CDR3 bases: TGTGCCAGCAGCTCCCACCGCCGCCAAGAGACCCAGTACTTC. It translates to CASSSHRRQETQYF.

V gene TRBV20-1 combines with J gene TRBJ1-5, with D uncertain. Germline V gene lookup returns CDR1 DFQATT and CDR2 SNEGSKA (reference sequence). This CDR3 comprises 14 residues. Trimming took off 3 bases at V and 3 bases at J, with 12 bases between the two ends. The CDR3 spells CSASPVGPNQPQHF. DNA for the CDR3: TGCAGTGCTAGCCCCGTGGGTCCCAATCAGCCCCAGCATTTT.

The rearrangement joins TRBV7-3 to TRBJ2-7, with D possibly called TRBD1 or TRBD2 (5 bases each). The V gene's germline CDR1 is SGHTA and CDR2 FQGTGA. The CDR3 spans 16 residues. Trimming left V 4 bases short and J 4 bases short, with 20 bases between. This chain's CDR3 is CASSYKDWGIRYEQYF. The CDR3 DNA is TGTGCCAGCAGCTACAAAGATTGGGGGATAAGGTACGAGCAGTACTTC.

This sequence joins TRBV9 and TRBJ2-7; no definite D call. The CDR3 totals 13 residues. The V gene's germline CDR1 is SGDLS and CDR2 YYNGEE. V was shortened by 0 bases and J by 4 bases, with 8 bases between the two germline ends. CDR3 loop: CASSVEGRYEQYF. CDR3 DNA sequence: TGTGCCAGCAGCGTAGAGGGTCGTTACGAGCAGTACTTC.

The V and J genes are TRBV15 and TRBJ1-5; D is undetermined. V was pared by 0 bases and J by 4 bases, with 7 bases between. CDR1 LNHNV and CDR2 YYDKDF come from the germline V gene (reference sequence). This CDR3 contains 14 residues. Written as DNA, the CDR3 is TGTGCCACCAGCAGAGATCTTGGGAATCAGCCCCAGCATTTT. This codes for CATSRDLGNQPQHF.

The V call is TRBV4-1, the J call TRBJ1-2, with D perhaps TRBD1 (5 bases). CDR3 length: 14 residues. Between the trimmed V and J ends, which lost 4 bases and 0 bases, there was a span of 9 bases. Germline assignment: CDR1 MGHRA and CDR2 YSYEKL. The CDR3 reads CASSRDLSNYGYTF. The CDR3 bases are TGCGCCAGCAGCCGGGACCTTTCTAACTATGGCTACACCTTC.

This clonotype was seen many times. This chain's CDR3 is CSVSRGLAGYEQYF. The CDR3 coding sequence is TGCAGCGTTTCAAGGGGACTAGCGGGCTACGAGCAGTACTTC. The chain uses TRBV29-1 and TRBJ2-7; 12 bases are shared with TRBD2. The CDR3 totals 14 residues. J gave up 3 bases and V 5 bases, and 5 bases lay outside the gene matches. Germline V CDR1 and CDR2: SQVTM, ANQGSEA.

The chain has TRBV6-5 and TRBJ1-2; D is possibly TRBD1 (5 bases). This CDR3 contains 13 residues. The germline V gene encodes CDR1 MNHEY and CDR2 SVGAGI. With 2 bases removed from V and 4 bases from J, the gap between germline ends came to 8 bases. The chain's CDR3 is CASSYEGFYGYTF. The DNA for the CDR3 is TGTGCCAGCAGTTACGAGGGGTTCTATGGCTACACCTTC.

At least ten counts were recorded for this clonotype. Here the CDR3 DNA reads TGTGCCTCCGAGGGCCGGGAGCTGTTTTTT. Residues: CASEGRELFF. The rearrangement uses TRBV4-2 and TRBJ2-2; tentative D call: TRBD2 (5 bases). The V end lost 11 bases, the J end lost 9 bases, and 10 bases lay between the germline ends. This CDR3 contains 10 residues. Per germline, CDR1 LGHNA and CDR2 YNFKEQ.

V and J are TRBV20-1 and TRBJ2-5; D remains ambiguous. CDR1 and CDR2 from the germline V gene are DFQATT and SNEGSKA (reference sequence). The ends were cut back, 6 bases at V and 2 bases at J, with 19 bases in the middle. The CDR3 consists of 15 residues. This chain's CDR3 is CSATAQAGKQETQYF. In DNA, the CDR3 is TGCAGTGCCACGGCCCAGGCAGGAAAACAAGAGACCCAGTACTTC.

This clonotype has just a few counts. In DNA form, the CDR3 reads TGTGCCAGCAGCCCCACACTCTTTACAGGGTTAAGAGAGACCCAGTACTTC. This encodes CASSPTLFTGLRETQYF. The rearrangement joins TRBV6-1 to TRBJ2-5, with D maybe TRBD1 (6 bases). Trimming pared 6 bases from V and 4 bases from J, leaving 24 bases between. The CDR3 sequence is 17 residues long. Looked up from germline, CDR1 is MNHNS and CDR2 is SASEGT.